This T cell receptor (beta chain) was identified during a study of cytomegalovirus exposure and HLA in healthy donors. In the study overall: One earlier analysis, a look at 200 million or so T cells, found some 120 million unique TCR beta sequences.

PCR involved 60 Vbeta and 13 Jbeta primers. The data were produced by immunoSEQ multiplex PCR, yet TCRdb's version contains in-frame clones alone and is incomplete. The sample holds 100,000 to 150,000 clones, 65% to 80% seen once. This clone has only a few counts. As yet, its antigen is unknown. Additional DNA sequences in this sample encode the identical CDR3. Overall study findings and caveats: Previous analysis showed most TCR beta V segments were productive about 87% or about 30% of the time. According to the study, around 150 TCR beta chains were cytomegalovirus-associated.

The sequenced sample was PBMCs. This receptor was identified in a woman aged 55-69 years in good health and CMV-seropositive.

Here the CDR3 reads CASSPGLAGVETQYF. The CDR3 DNA reads as TGTGCCAGCAGCCCAGGACTAGCGGGAGTAGAGACCCAGTACTTC. The chain links TRBV9 to TRBJ2-5, with 13 bases aligning to TRBD2. The CDR3 totals 15 residues. In germline, CDR1 is SGDLS, CDR2 YYNGEE. The trim removed 4 bases at V and 4 bases at J, leaving 4 bases unmatched. The variable domain in full, completed from reference TRBV9 and TRBJ2-5, reads DSGVTQTPKHLITATGQRVTLRCSPRSGDLSVYWYQQSLDQGLQFLIQYYNGEERAKGNILERFSAQQFPDLHSELNLSSLELGDSALYFCASSPGLAGVETQYFGPGTRLLVL.